This T cell receptor beta chain was documented in a study of identical twins. This clonotype turned up a few times. Its antigen is currently unknown. TCRdb redid the calling of the 5' RACE reads with MiXCR, one entry per CDR3 protein. Of 550,000 to 800,000 distinct CDR3 sequences in the sample, 7% to 7.5% were seen once. The CDR3 runs 17 residues. Per germline, CDR1 LGHDT and CDR2 YNNKEL (reference sequence). The V segment lost 6 bases and the J segment 4 bases; nucleotides outside the gene matches: 7. Findings of the study overall: Rather than following the same donors, the conclusions depended on cross-sectional statistical analysis.

A further study also used this sample, focusing on yellow fever vaccine responses in identical twins.

The rearrangement joins TRBV3-1 to TRBJ2-1; 15 bases are a match to TRBD2. The sequenced sample consisted of PBMCs. The clonotype was recovered from a young woman in good health. CDR3: CASRPGLAGGLYNEQFF. The CDR3 nucleotides read TGTGCCAGCAGACCCGGACTAGCGGGGGGGCTTTACAATGAGCAGTTCTTC.